This T cell receptor beta chain was recorded in a study of T cell responses to AZD1222 COVID-19 vaccine. A word on this clone: As yet, its antigen is unknown.

The table came from immunoSEQ multiplex PCR; TCRdb's copy has only in-frame clones and leaves some out. This table holds about 120,000 clones, over 75% found once. Looked up from germline, CDR1 is SEHNR and CDR2 is FQNEAQ (reference sequence). J gave up 7 bases and V 8 bases, and 16 bases lay outside the gene matches. The CDR3 has 15 amino acids. Findings and limits, study-wide: Targets within unmutated variant regions were reportedly found for nearly half of spike-specific TCRs. Females made up more of the donors, who were largely white British, and clonal diversity may have come out too low. At baseline, just 6 or 7 AZD1222 recipients tested seropositive.

This TCR came from an adult in good health. This chain links TRBV7-9 with TRBJ1-2; TRBD1 aligns across 7 bases. The sequencing used peripheral blood, collected on day 0 of MenACWY control vaccination. DNA for the CDR3: TGTGCCAGCGATTTCCGGGACAGCGATTTAAGTGGCTACACCTTC. Translating gives CASDFRDSDLSGYTF.